Reported below is one T cell receptor (beta chain). Its matching antigen is unknown. The entry originates in a study of post-analysis software for immune sequencing data. At the level of the study: Included courses were relapsing-remitting and secondary progressive multiple sclerosis; progressive-relapsing multiple sclerosis was also included.

Unique-molecular-identifier-tagged TCR beta cDNA libraries were used. Out of about 0.9 to 10 million T cells, 480,000 or so cDNA molecules were generated. TCRdb redid the calling of the PCR reads with MiXCR, one entry per CDR3 protein. The sample holds roughly 180,000 distinct CDR3 sequences, 30% seen once. Study-level points and caveats: In multiple sclerosis, normalized Chao1 diversity was significantly below that of controls.

The sequencing sample was made of blood. The clonotype was recovered from a girl aged 5-17 years with multiple sclerosis.

Written as DNA, the CDR3 is TGTGCCAGCAGCACGAGGGGTACTGAAGCTTTCTTT. Residues: CASSTRGTEAFF. V usage is TRBV5-6 and J usage is TRBJ1-1, with a weak D call TRBD1 (5 bases). Germline loops: CDR1 SGHDT, CDR2 YYEEEE. V lost 4 bases to trimming and J lost 5 bases, with 9 bases between them. This CDR3 contains 12 residues.